This T cell receptor (beta chain) was recorded in a study of vaccination effects on CD4 cells after COVID-19. Germline V gene sequence: CDR1 SGHTA, CDR2 FQGNSA. CDR3 length: 17 residues. The trim removed 5 bases at V and 2 bases at J, leaving 13 bases unmatched. Judged by abundance, this clone is large. Antigen unknown. Viral peptide pool expansion of antigen-specific CD4+ T cells preceded sequencing in the ViraFEST assay. CD4+ T cell isolation took place after about 11 days of culture. None of these healthy vaccinees had been infected with SARS-CoV-2 before vaccination. In culture with 10 IU/ml IL-2 and around 10 ug/ml peptides, PBMC were grown at a few million per well. Days 3 and 7 were when half the medium was replaced with IL-2 medium. Repertoires were generated with immunoSEQ multiplex PCR, while TCRdb's copy carries only in-frame clones and drops some. The data contain tens of thousands of clones, around 70% of them singletons.

This chain joins TRBV7-2 and TRBJ1-2; 8 bases agree with TRBD1. The TCR originated in a human donor who received a COVID-19 vaccine. Here the sequenced sample was CD4+ T cells from PBMCs cultured with HCoV-OC43 spike peptides, taken before COVID-19 vaccination. Indicated subset: HCoV-OC43 spike overlapping peptide pool stimulation. The CDR3 protein is CASSGPTGAPPNYGYTF. The CDR3 bases are TGTGCCAGCAGCGGCCCGACAGGGGCCCCACCAAACTATGGCTACACCTTC. The full variable domain, in which reference TRBV7-2 and TRBJ1-2 provide the parts outside the CDR3, is GAGVSQSPSNKVTEKGKDVELRCDPISGHTALYWYRQSLGQGLEFLIYFQGNSAPDKSGLPSDRFSAERTGGSVSTLTIQRTQQEDSAVYLCASSGPTGAPPNYGYTFGSGTRLTVV.